The 8 T cell receptor beta chains reported below all come from one sample, sequenced in a study of blood T cell repertoires in COVID-19. Using immunoSEQ multiplex PCR, the repertoire was profiled, and TCRdb retains in-frame clones only, with some absent. The table shows 150,000 to 180,000 clones, with over 70% occurring only once. What was sequenced was peripheral blood. The receptors were sampled from a man aged 55-75 years with acute or convalescent COVID-19.

The chain recombines TRBV5-1 with TRBJ1-2, with TRBD1 as a possible D gene (6 bases). Per germline, CDR1 SGHRS and CDR2 YFSETQ. The CDR3 contains 12 residues. Trimming left V 1 base short and J 8 bases short, with 9 bases between. The CDR3 spells CASSLKGEGYTF. The DNA of the CDR3 is TGCGCCAGCAGCTTGAAGGGGGAAGGCTACACCTTC.

The genes are TRBV29-1 and TRBJ1-1; D perhaps matches TRBD1 (5 bases). Trimming shortened V by 8 bases and J by 3 bases, and 13 bases separated the two germline ends. The germline gives CDR1 SQVTM, CDR2 ANQGSEA. This CDR3 spans 12 amino acids. CDR3 region: CSTRGSHTEAFF. Here the CDR3 DNA reads TGCAGCACCCGGGGGTCCCACACTGAAGCTTTCTTT.

The chain couples TRBV9 to TRBJ1-6; TRBD1 aligns across 9 bases. The V gene's germline CDR1 is SGDLS and CDR2 YYNGEE. The V and J ends lost 5 bases and 7 bases, in that order; junction bases with no gene match: 4. This CDR3 is built from 14 residues. The CDR3 nucleotides read TGTGCCAGCAGTTCCGGGACAGGGAATTCACCCCTCCACTTT. Translation: CASSSGTGNSPLHF.

The table lists this clone with a few counts. The chain employs TRBV29-1 and TRBJ2-5; no clear D gene. Germline CDR1 is SQVTM and CDR2 is ANQGSEA. Trimming stripped 4 bases from V and 2 bases from J, with 8 bases between. This CDR3 comprises 12 residues. The CDR3 nucleotides read TGCAGCGTTGCCCTACAGCAAGAGACCCAGTACTTC. Amino acid sequence: CSVALQQETQYF.

V usage is TRBV6-2 or TRBV6-3 and J usage is TRBJ1-6; D is unresolved. V was clipped by 0 bases and J by 9 bases, with 12 bases between them. Germline values: CDR1 MNHEY, CDR2 SVGEGT. The CDR3 length is 15 residues. The CDR3 bases are TGTGCCAGCAGTTACTCCGGGAGGGTAGGTTCACCCCTCCACTTT. Encoded protein: CASSYSGRVGSPLHF.

This chain uses TRBV2 with TRBJ2-7, with D possibly TRBD1 on 6 matching bases. Germline V lookup: CDR1 SNHLY, CDR2 FYNNEI. This CDR3 is built from 14 residues. Trimming stripped 2 bases from V and 2 bases from J, with 10 bases between. Written as DNA, the CDR3 is TGTGCCAGCAGTGAATACAGGGTCCCCTACGAGCAGTACTTC. Protein: CASSEYRVPYEQYF.

The rearrangement joins TRBV7-8 to TRBJ2-7; 10 nucleotides line up with TRBD2. This CDR3 contains 16 residues. Per the germline V gene, CDR1 is SGHVS and CDR2 is FQNEAQ. Losses at the gene ends were 5 bases for V and 1 base for J; bases not matched to a gene: 8. The CDR3 reads CASSPHASGGSYEQYF. The DNA for the CDR3 is TGTGCCAGCAGCCCCCATGCTAGCGGGGGTTCCTACGAGCAGTACTTC.

V gene TRBV9 combines with J gene TRBJ2-1; no reliable D call. The CDR3 extends over 14 amino acids. Germline CDR1 and CDR2: SGDLS and YYNGEE. V lost 1 base, J lost 7 bases, and 12 bases lay in between. CDR3 protein: CASSVRQAGNEQFF. In DNA form, the CDR3 reads TGTGCCAGCAGCGTAAGGCAGGCCGGTAATGAGCAGTTCTTC.